One and the same sample provided the 32 T cell receptor beta chains below, sequenced in a study of identical twins. TCRdb processed the 5' RACE reads anew with MiXCR; each CDR3 protein has one entry. Of hundreds of thousands of distinct CDR3 sequences in the sample, approximately 9% were seen once. The sequenced sample was memory (CD45RO+) T cells sorted from blood. These receptors came from a young woman in good health.

This sequence joins TRBV6-5 and TRBJ2-1, with TRBD2 matching over 8 bases. The CDR3 has 16 residues. Germline V gene lookup returns CDR1 MNHEY and CDR2 SVGAGI. The J segment lost 8 bases and the V segment lost 1 base, leaving 10 bases of the junction unmatched. The CDR3 nucleotides read TGTGCCAGCAGTTACTTCACGGGAGGGCCGCTGGATGAGCAGTTCTTC. It encodes CASSYFTGGPLDEQFF.

The chain carries TRBV20-1 and TRBJ2-5; D call uncertain. Germline V lookup: CDR1 DFQATT, CDR2 SNEGSKA (reference sequence). V was trimmed by 5 bases and J by 2 bases, leaving 12 bases between them. The CDR3 covers 13 residues. In DNA, the CDR3 is TGCAGTGCTCGAAGACTGTTGCAAGAGACCCAGTACTTC. It specifies CSARRLLQETQYF.

At least ten counts were recorded for this clonotype. The chain uses TRBV12-3 or TRBV12-4 and TRBJ2-5; 8 bases fit TRBD1. Trimming took 6 bases from V and 2 from J; bases not matched to a gene: 8. The CDR3 covers 15 residues. The CDR3 reads CASSPRGLFQETQYF. The DNA of the CDR3 is TGTGCCAGCAGCCCCAGGGGGCTTTTTCAAGAGACCCAGTACTTC.

V is TRBV5-8 and J is TRBJ1-5; D uncertain. Germline lookup yields CDR1 SGHTS and CDR2 YDEGEE. V was trimmed by 4 bases and J by 4 bases, leaving 15 bases between them. The CDR3 contains 15 residues. The CDR3 reads CASSRTGWGNQPQHF. Written as DNA, the CDR3 is TGTGCCAGCAGCCGGACGGGCTGGGGAAATCAGCCCCAGCATTTT.

A few counts support this clonotype. The CDR3 spells CASGDQGLGYTF. The CDR3 nucleotides read TGTGCTAGTGGTGACCAGGGTTTGGGCTACACCTTC. This sequence joins TRBV12-5 and TRBJ1-2; the D gene is possibly TRBD1 (5 bases). This CDR3 has 12 amino acids. The germline CDR1 and CDR2 sequences are LGHNT and FRNRAP. V lost 5 bases and J lost 8, with 12 bases in between.

This clonotype came up many times. The gene calls are TRBV6-5 and TRBJ1-1, with D hard to call. The V and J ends lost 0 bases and 2 bases respectively, with 7 bases between them. The V gene's germline CDR1 is MNHEY and CDR2 SVGAGI. The CDR3 is made up of 14 amino acids. CDR3 sequence: CASSYSTSNTEAFF. The CDR3 DNA reads as TGTGCCAGCAGTTACTCGACATCTAACACTGAAGCTTTCTTT.

The chain employs TRBV29-1 and TRBJ1-1; D gene uncertain. Germline V lookup: CDR1 SQVTM, CDR2 ANQGSEA. V gave up 3 bases and J gave up 2 bases, with 7 bases separating them. CDR3 length: 12 residues. The CDR3 protein is CSVDRYNTEAFF. The CDR3 region has the DNA TGCAGCGTTGACAGATACAACACTGAAGCTTTCTTT. The variable domain in full, with the rest retrieved from reference TRBV29-1 and TRBJ1-1, is SAVISQKPSRDICQRGTSLTIQCQVDSQVTMMFWYRQQPGQSLTLIATANQGSEATYESGFVIDKFPISRPNLTFSTLTVSNMSPEDSSIYLCSVDRYNTEAFFGQGTRLTVV.

The chain recombines TRBV18 with TRBJ2-1; the D gene is possibly TRBD2 (6 bases). CDR3 length: 15 residues. Per germline, CDR1 KGHSH and CDR2 LQKENI. V gave up 2 bases and J gave up 3 bases, with 11 bases separating them. The CDR3 sequence: CASSPVGGNYNEQFF. The CDR3 nucleotides read TGTGCCAGCTCACCAGTTGGCGGGAACTACAATGAGCAGTTCTTC.

V is TRBV10-3 and J is TRBJ2-2; D remains unclear. CDR1 and CDR2 from the germline V gene are ENHRY and SYGVKD. V was cut by 6 bases and J by 2 bases, with 4 bases left in between. This CDR3 region has 12 residues. The CDR3 DNA sequence: TGTGCCATCAGCGGAAACACCGGGGAGCTGTTTTTT. It is translated as CAISGNTGELFF.

This clonotype was recorded a few times. The rearrangement joins TRBV6-5 to TRBJ2-3, with 12 bases lining up with TRBD2. Losses at the gene ends were 4 bases for V and 6 bases for J; bases not matched to a gene: 5. The CDR3 extends over 15 amino acids. Germline CDR1 and CDR2: MNHEY and SVGAGI. The CDR3 nucleotides read TGTGCCAGCAGTTTATTCGGGACTAGCGGGGATACGCAGTATTTT. This sequence encodes CASSLFGTSGDTQYF.

This clonotype was counted between two and nine times. CDR3 protein: CSATQTSGSGETQYF. DNA of the CDR3: TGCAGTGCCACCCAGACTAGCGGGAGCGGAGAGACCCAGTACTTC. The chain uses TRBV20-1 and TRBJ2-5; the match to TRBD2 covers 12 bases. Germline V CDR1 and CDR2: DFQATT, SNEGSKA (reference sequence). The length of the CDR3 is 15 residues. V gave up 6 bases and J gave up 4 bases; unmatched junction bases: 9.

In its sample, this clonotype was seen a few times. The chain recombines TRBV29-1 with TRBJ2-3, with TRBD2 matching 7 bases. CDR1 is SQVTM, CDR2 ANQGSEA, per germline. V lost 5 bases, J lost 3 bases, and 8 bases stayed unmatched. This CDR3 spans 14 amino acids. The CDR3 DNA sequence: TGCAGCGTTTATTCGGGAGGTGCAACAGATACGCAGTATTTT. Its translation is CSVYSGGATDTQYF.

The sample holds many counts of this clonotype. The chain joins TRBV5-1 to TRBJ2-1, with 7 bases aligning to TRBD2. Trimming cost V 3 bases and J 7 bases; bases outside gene matches: 13. The CDR3 loop spans 16 amino acids. Germline values: CDR1 SGHRS, CDR2 YFSETQ. CDR3 coding DNA: TGCGCCAGCAGCTGGGGAGTGACTAGCACTGGGAATGAGCAGTTCTTC. This gives the protein CASSWGVTSTGNEQFF.

The genes are TRBV19 and TRBJ1-1; no firm D call. CDR1 and CDR2 (germline): LNHDA, SQIVND (reference sequence). The CDR3 is made up of 11 amino acids. V was pared by 7 bases and J by 4 bases, with 7 bases between. The CDR3 nucleotides are TGTGCCAGTATAGGGAGCACTGAAGCTTTCTTT. It translates to CASIGSTEAFF.

This chain uses TRBV20-1 with TRBJ1-2; 12 bases align to TRBD1. There are 15 residues in the CDR3. Germline CDR1 reads DFQATT; CDR2 reads SNEGSKA (reference sequence). J lost 4 bases, V lost 3 bases, and 6 bases had no gene match. The CDR3 DNA sequence: TGCAGTGCTAGCCGGGGACAGGGGGCTTCCTATGGCTACACCTTC. Amino acids: CSASRGQGASYGYTF.

This clonotype was seen a few times. The chain employs TRBV20-1 and TRBJ1-1; TRBD1 might be the D (6 bases). V was cut by 0 bases and J by 4 bases, with 12 bases left in between. The CDR3 length is 14 residues. The germline gives CDR1 DFQATT, CDR2 SNEGSKA (reference sequence). DNA of the CDR3: TGCAGTGCTAGAGATAGCCAGGGGAGCACTGAAGCTTTCTTT. This encodes CSARDSQGSTEAFF.

This clonotype was detected ten times or more. The rearrangement joins TRBV5-1 to TRBJ1-6, with D hard to call. V shed 0 bases and J shed 10 bases, with 14 bases lying between them. The germline V gene encodes CDR1 SGHRS and CDR2 YFSETQ. The CDR3 runs to 15 residues. CDR3 nucleotides: TGCGCCAGCAGCTTGGAAGGAGGTCTTGCCTCACCCCTCCACTTT. This sequence encodes CASSLEGGLASPLHF.

This clonotype has a handful of counts. This chain joins TRBV20-1 and TRBJ2-3; TRBD2 matches 11 bases. V gave up 2 bases and J gave up 4 bases; unmatched junction bases: 5. This CDR3 is 15 amino acids long. In germline, CDR1 is DFQATT, CDR2 SNEGSKA (reference sequence). CDR3 region: CSARTSGSSADTQYF. In DNA form, the CDR3 reads TGCAGTGCTAGAACTAGCGGGAGTAGCGCAGATACGCAGTATTTT.

At least ten counts were recorded for this clonotype. CDR3 in amino acids: CASSSDRNQPQHF. As DNA, the CDR3 is TGTGCCAGCAGCTCAGACCGGAATCAGCCCCAGCATTTT. The chain couples TRBV7-2 to TRBJ1-5; D unresolved. Germline V gene sequence: CDR1 SGHTA, CDR2 FQGNSA. The CDR3 is 13 residues long. V dropped 4 bases and J dropped 4 bases, with 8 bases sitting between them. The full variable domain, in which reference TRBV7-2 and TRBJ1-5 provide the parts outside the CDR3, is GAGVSQSPSNKVTEKGKDVELRCDPISGHTALYWYRQSLGQGLEFLIYFQGNSAPDKSGLPSDRFSAERTGGSVSTLTIQRTQQEDSAVYLCASSSDRNQPQHFGDGTRLSIL.

V and J are TRBV9 and TRBJ1-1; no firm D call. The CDR3 is 13 amino acids. Per the germline V gene, CDR1 is SGDLS and CDR2 is YYNGEE. The V gene lost 4 bases and the J gene lost 0 bases, with 7 bases spanning the gap. The CDR3 sequence is CASSPGMNTEAFF. Here the CDR3 DNA reads TGTGCCAGCAGCCCCGGCATGAACACTGAAGCTTTCTTT. Variable domain in full (rest from reference TRBV9 and TRBJ1-1): DSGVTQTPKHLITATGQRVTLRCSPRSGDLSVYWYQQSLDQGLQFLIQYYNGEERAKGNILERFSAQQFPDLHSELNLSSLELGDSALYFCASSPGMNTEAFFGQGTRLTVV.

The V gene is TRBV6-2 or TRBV6-3, the J gene TRBJ2-2; D not resolved. This CDR3 is built from 13 residues. With 7 bases removed from V and 1 base from J, the gap between germline ends came to 7 bases. CDR1 MNHEY and CDR2 SVGEGT come from the germline V gene. CDR3 region: CASMYRNTGELFF. The DNA for the CDR3 is TGTGCCAGCATGTACAGGAACACCGGGGAGCTGTTTTTT.

A few counts support this clonotype. This rearrangement joins TRBV20-1 to TRBJ2-3; perhaps D is TRBD1 or TRBD2 (5 bases each). Germline V gene data show CDR1 as DFQATT and CDR2 as SNEGSKA (reference sequence). V lost 2 bases and J 6 bases, leaving 18 bases between the germline ends. The CDR3 spans 15 residues. The CDR3 DNA is TGCAGTGCTAGACCCCCCGGGGCTACCCATGATACGCAGTATTTT. It yields the protein CSARPPGATHDTQYF.

This clonotype showed up just a few times. This rearrangement joins TRBV24-1 to TRBJ2-1, with TRBD2 matching 9 bases. The CDR3 consists of 17 residues. CDR1 and CDR2 from the germline V gene are KGHDR and SFDVKD. J lost 10 bases, V lost 3 bases, and 15 bases had no gene match. The CDR3 here is CATSDPRGAGGEEEQFF. CDR3 DNA: TGTGCCACCAGTGATCCCCGAGGAGCGGGGGGCGAGGAGGAGCAGTTCTTC.

This clonotype was detected a few times. The V and J genes are TRBV20-1 and TRBJ2-7, with 7 bases identical to TRBD2. Germline CDR1 reads DFQATT; CDR2 reads SNEGSKA (reference sequence). CDR3 size: 14 residues. The CDR3 spells CSAVPRGFSYEQYF. The CDR3 DNA follows: TGCAGCGCAGTCCCGCGGGGGTTCTCCTACGAGCAGTACTTC.

As concerns this clonotype: Germline and junction disagree at one end, which may indicate a read error. V gene TRBV19 combines with J gene TRBJ1-4; perhaps TRBD1 as D (6 bases). Germline CDR1 and CDR2: LNHDA and SQIVND (reference sequence). The CDR3 has 14 residues. CDR3 region: CASSITGAKEKLFF. CDR3 in DNA: TGTGCCAGTAGTATTACGGGGGCTAAAGAAAAACTGTTTTTT.

In its sample, this clonotype was seen a few times. At one of its ends the junction is not consistent with the germline gene, which may arise from a read error. The chain is built from TRBV3-1 and TRBJ2-4, with TRBD2 as a possible D gene (5 bases). Germline V gene sequence: CDR1 LGHDT, CDR2 YNNKEL (reference sequence). CDR3 length: 15 residues. The CDR3 sequence: CASSQQPSGPNIQYF. For the CDR3, the DNA is TGCGCCAGCAGCCAACAACCCAGCGGTCCAAACATTCAGTACTTC.

Many counts were recorded for this clonotype. V is TRBV29-1 and J is TRBJ2-1; the D is unclear. Trimming left V 4 bases short and J 5 bases short, with 9 bases between. This CDR3 is built from 12 residues. CDR1 is SQVTM, CDR2 ANQGSEA, per germline. The CDR3, as DNA: TGCAGCGTTGTGCCTAATAACAATGAGCAGTTCTTC. Protein product: CSVVPNNNEQFF.

This clonotype has a handful of counts. The chain is built from TRBV12-3 or TRBV12-4 and TRBJ1-5; TRBD1 matches at 8 bases. V dropped 5 bases and J dropped 6; count of bases not matched to a gene: 6. The CDR3 runs to 14 residues. The CDR3 spells CASSRGQGIQPQHF. Here the CDR3 DNA reads TGTGCCAGCAGTCGCGGACAGGGTATTCAGCCCCAGCATTTT.

This clonotype was seen repeatedly, ten times or more. This chain joins TRBV6-2 or TRBV6-3 and TRBJ2-5, with 10 positions matching TRBD2. Germline lookup yields CDR1 MNHEY and CDR2 SVGEGT. CDR3 length: 14 residues. V shed 5 bases and J 4 bases; nucleotides not matched to a gene: 4. The CDR3 nucleotides are TGTGCCAGCAGTGGACTAGCGGAGGTAGAGACCCAGTACTTC. As protein: CASSGLAEVETQYF.

V gene TRBV11-2 combines with J gene TRBJ2-6; possibly TRBD2 for D (6 bases). Germline V CDR1 and CDR2: SGHAT, FQNNGV. V lost 2 bases to trimming and J lost 0 bases, with 14 bases between them. CDR3 length: 18 residues. The CDR3 sequence: CASSLKIRGNSGANVLTF. In DNA form, the CDR3 reads TGTGCCAGCAGCTTAAAGATACGGGGGAACTCTGGGGCCAACGTCCTGACTTTC.

This clonotype appeared a few times. V usage is TRBV7-9 and J usage is TRBJ2-5, with D possibly TRBD1 on 6 matching bases. The CDR3 consists of 14 residues. With 0 bases removed from V and 4 bases from J, the gap between germline ends came to 9 bases. Germline lookup yields CDR1 SEHNR and CDR2 FQNEAQ (reference sequence). The CDR3 reads CASSLATGIETQYF. The CDR3 DNA sequence: TGTGCCAGCAGCTTAGCCACAGGGATAGAGACCCAGTACTTC.

The chain combines TRBV2 with TRBJ2-7, with TRBD1 as a possible D gene (6 bases). Germline V gene data show CDR1 as SNHLY and CDR2 as FYNNEI. Between the trimmed V and J ends, which lost 8 bases and 7 bases, there was a span of 18 bases. CDR3 length equals 13 residues. CDR3 in DNA: TGTGCCAGCTTGGACAGAGGATACGGAGAGCAGTACTTC. This encodes CASLDRGYGEQYF. The full variable domain, rest sourced from reference TRBV2 and TRBJ2-7, is EPEVTQTPSHQVTQMGQEVILRCVPISNHLYFYWYRQILGQKVEFLVSFYNNEISEKSEIFDDQFSVERPDGSNFTLKIRSTKLEDSAMYFCASLDRGYGEQYFGPGTRLTVT.